These 24 T cell receptor beta chains were sequenced from one sample in a study of shared clonotypes between healthy human individuals. Sequenced by immunoSEQ multiplex PCR; TCRdb stores in-frame clones only, minus some. The table records about 1.5 million clones, roughly 98% of them present only once. Sequenced sample: naive CD4+ T cells sorted from blood. This sample's subset: CD45RA+ positively selected. The receptors come from a young man in good health.

The gene calls are TRBV4-1 and TRBJ2-2, with 8 bases lining up with TRBD2. Germline CDR1 MGHRA, CDR2 YSYEKL. This CDR3 region has 19 residues. With V trimmed by 2 bases and J by 0 bases, 11 bases remained unmatched. The CDR3 here is CASSQKWPSGSPNTGELFF. DNA of the CDR3: TGCGCCAGCAGCCAAAAGTGGCCCAGCGGGAGCCCGAACACCGGGGAGCTGTTTTTT.

The V and J genes are TRBV11-2 and TRBJ2-3, with D perhaps TRBD2 (6 bases). V lost 1 base and J 5 bases, leaving 13 bases between the germline ends. CDR3 size: 15 residues. The V gene's germline CDR1 is SGHAT and CDR2 FQNNGV. The CDR3: CASSLVSGAGDTQYF. CDR3 sequence (DNA): TGTGCCAGCAGCTTAGTGTCGGGAGCAGGAGATACGCAGTATTTT.

The chain combines TRBV18 with TRBJ1-4; D remains ambiguous. Per germline, CDR1 KGHSH and CDR2 LQKENI. Trimming cost V 1 base and J 4 bases, with 7 bases left between them. The CDR3 covers 14 residues. The CDR3 DNA follows: TGTGCCAGCTCACCACGGAAGGGTAATGAAAAACTGTTTTTT. Amino acids: CASSPRKGNEKLFF.

The chain joins TRBV10-3 to TRBJ2-7, with D hard to call. The CDR3 totals 14 residues. In germline, CDR1 is ENHRY, CDR2 SYGVKD. Trimming left V 6 bases short and J 1 base short, with 13 bases between. CDR3 amino acids: CAIRDQNESYEQYF. In DNA form, the CDR3 reads TGTGCCATCAGAGATCAGAACGAATCCTACGAGCAGTACTTC.

This chain links TRBV28 with TRBJ1-2; possibly TRBD1 for D (5 bases). The CDR3 extends over 16 amino acids. Germline CDR1 and CDR2: MDHEN and SYDVKM. The germline V and J ends were trimmed by 5 bases and 4 bases, with 20 bases remaining between them. The CDR3 nucleotides read TGTGCCAGCAGTCCCGACACCGTCCCAGGGACCTATGGCTACACCTTC. This sequence encodes CASSPDTVPGTYGYTF.

This chain connects TRBV5-6 to TRBJ2-6; 8 bases map to TRBD1. CDR3 size: 15 residues. Germline CDR1 and CDR2: SGHDT and YYEEEE. V trimming: 4 bases; J trimming: 4 bases; junction bases outside the gene matches: 4. In DNA, the CDR3 is TGTGCCAGCAGCGGACAGGGCTCCGGGGCCAACGTCCTGACTTTC. It translates to CASSGQGSGANVLTF.

The J gene is TRBJ2-3, the V gene TRBV21-1; the table's D call, TRBD2, has no DNA check behind it. TRBV21-1 counts as a pseudogene. This CDR3 spans 23 amino acids. The CDR3 region is CASSKKGTGWLAGARGSTDTQYF. The CDR3 region has the DNA TGTGCCAGCAGCAAAAAAGGGACAGGGTGGCTAGCGGGAGCGCGGGGTAGCACAGATACGCAGTATTTT.

The chain is built from TRBV11-3 and TRBJ1-2; D is ambiguous. Trimming removed 5 bases at V and 2 bases at J, with 15 bases between. The CDR3 is 15 amino acids. Germline-derived CDR1 and CDR2 are SGHNT and YENEEA. CDR3 nucleotide sequence: TGTGCCAGCAGCGGAGTTAAGGAACAGAACTATGGCTACACCTTC. Protein sequence: CASSGVKEQNYGYTF. The variable domain in full, completed from reference TRBV11-3 and TRBJ1-2, reads EAGVVQSPRYKIIEKKQPVAFWCNPISGHNTLYWYLQNLGQGPELLIRYENEEAVDDSQLPKDRFSAERLKGVDSTLKIQPAELGDSAVYLCASSGVKEQNYGYTFGSGTRLTVV.

The chain recombines TRBV2 with TRBJ1-5, with TRBD1 matching over 9 bases. The germline V gene has CDR1 SNHLY and CDR2 FYNNEI. The length of the CDR3 is 15 residues. Unmatched junction bases numbered 8, after V lost 8 bases and J lost 3 bases. Written as DNA, the CDR3 is TGTGCCAGCGGACAGGGGCGTGGAAACAATCAGCCCCAGCATTTT. This encodes CASGQGRGNNQPQHF.

V is TRBV25-1 and J is TRBJ2-3; D uncertain. Germline V lookup: CDR1 MGHDK, CDR2 SYGVNS. The CDR3 extends over 14 amino acids. Trimming took off 2 bases at V and 2 bases at J, with 8 bases between the two ends. For the CDR3, the DNA is TGTGCCAGCAGTGAAGGGATCCTCACAGATACGCAGTATTTT. As protein: CASSEGILTDTQYF.

The chain combines TRBV5-1 with TRBJ2-3; TRBD1 matches at 9 bases. This CDR3 is 21 amino acids long. From germline, CDR1 is SGHRS and CDR2 YFSETQ. The J segment lost 3 bases and the V segment lost 1 base, leaving 21 bases of the junction unmatched. The CDR3 here is CASSLRRPGTGRGRNTDTQYF. CDR3 bases: TGCGCCAGCAGCTTGCGCCGCCCCGGGACAGGGCGTGGAAGGAATACAGATACGCAGTATTTT.

This clone appeared once. The chain recombines TRBV7-9 with TRBJ2-5; D possibly corresponds to TRBD2 (6 bases). Germline loops: CDR1 SEHNR, CDR2 FQNEAQ (reference sequence). The V end was cut by 5 bases, the J end by 6 bases, with 19 bases between. This CDR3 region has 15 residues. The CDR3 here is CASSLPTGESKTQYF. The CDR3 region has the DNA TGTGCCAGCAGCCTCCCCACGGGAGAGTCAAAGACCCAGTACTTC. The full variable domain, its missing parts supplied by reference TRBV7-9 and TRBJ2-5, is DTGVSQNPRHKITKRGQNVTFRCDPISEHNRLYWYRQTLGQGPEFLTYFQNEAQLEKSRLLSDRFSAERPKGSFSTLEIQRTEQGDSAMYLCASSLPTGESKTQYFGPGTRLLVL.

The rearrangement uses TRBV19 and TRBJ1-5, with a possible D match to TRBD1 (5 bases). The germline CDR1 and CDR2 sequences are LNHDA and SQIVND (reference sequence). The germline V and J ends were trimmed by 4 bases and 4 bases, with 20 bases remaining between them. This CDR3 has 17 amino acids. The CDR3 region has the DNA TGTGCCAGTAGTACTAACCGGGGCCAACCGGATAATCAGCCCCAGCATTTT. Its protein is CASSTNRGQPDNQPQHF.

In nucleotides, the CDR3 is TGTGCCAGCAGCCAAGGGGGGACAGGGTTTAATGAAAAACTGTTTTTT. Its translation: CASSQGGTGFNEKLFF. The chain is built from TRBV4-2 and TRBJ1-4; 9 bases fit TRBD1. This CDR3 is built from 16 residues. CDR1 LGHNA and CDR2 YNFKEQ come from the germline V gene. V shed 1 base, J shed 4 bases, and the junction held 4 bases outside the gene matches.

The chain uses TRBV15 and TRBJ2-1, with D perhaps matching TRBD1 or TRBD2 (7 bases each). Trimming took 1 base from V and 8 from J, leaving 15 bases between them. The CDR3 has 15 residues. Germline V gene data show CDR1 as LNHNV and CDR2 as YYDKDF (reference sequence). CDR3 sequence (DNA): TGTGCCACCAGCAGAGTTGCAGGGGGGGAGGATGAGCAGTTCTTC. This translates into CATSRVAGGEDEQFF.

The sample holds one count of this clone. Other DNA sequences in the same sample also yield this CDR3. The chain carries TRBV29-1 and TRBJ2-2; 14 bases map to TRBD2. The ends lost 6 bases at V and 5 bases at J; junction bases unmatched: 2. Germline V gene data show CDR1 as SQVTM and CDR2 as ANQGSEA. The CDR3 extends over 14 amino acids. The CDR3 sequence: CSVGLAGGTGELFF. DNA for the CDR3: TGCAGCGTCGGACTAGCGGGAGGAACCGGGGAGCTGTTTTTT.

The CDR3 sequence is CASSYRGDRGLVGYTF. As DNA, the CDR3 is TGTGCCAGCAGTTATAGGGGGGACAGGGGGCTTGTAGGCTACACCTTC. V usage is TRBV6-5 and J usage is TRBJ1-2; TRBD1 agrees at 12 bases. Looked up from germline, CDR1 is MNHEY and CDR2 is SVGAGI. With V trimmed by 3 bases and J by 8 bases, 10 bases remained unmatched. The CDR3 covers 16 residues.

The chain combines TRBV10-3 with TRBJ1-4; the D is unclear. Germline loops: CDR1 ENHRY, CDR2 SYGVKD. Trimming removed 5 bases at V and 8 bases at J, with 9 bases between. The CDR3 has 12 residues. The CDR3 spells CAISQAQEKLFF. The CDR3 region has the DNA TGTGCCATCAGTCAAGCTCAGGAAAAACTGTTTTTT.

The chain couples TRBV13 to TRBJ1-2, with D uncertain. CDR1 PRHDT and CDR2 FYEKMQ come from the germline V gene (reference sequence). The V gene lost 5 bases and the J gene lost 8 bases, with 15 bases spanning the gap. This CDR3 has 13 amino acids. CDR3 bases: TGTGCCAGCAGCCCGTACAAAAGTGGCGGCTACACCTTC. It codes for CASSPYKSGGYTF.

The V call is TRBV9, the J call TRBJ2-3, with D hard to call. Between the trimmed V and J ends, which lost 0 bases and 4 bases, there was a span of 15 bases. This CDR3 region has 16 residues. Germline V gene sequence: CDR1 SGDLS, CDR2 YYNGEE. In DNA, the CDR3 is TGTGCCAGCAGCGTAGGAGCCGCCCCCACGGCAGATACGCAGTATTTT. Amino acid sequence: CASSVGAAPTADTQYF.

The rearrangement links TRBV18 to TRBJ1-2; no clear D. The CDR3 loop spans 15 amino acids. Trimming left V 0 bases short and J 3 bases short, with 11 bases between. Germline loops: CDR1 KGHSH, CDR2 LQKENI. CDR3 DNA sequence: TGTGCCAGCTCACCACCGGTTAGTGGTGACTATGGCTACACCTTC. Its translation is CASSPPVSGDYGYTF.

Comments on this clone: At the DNA level, this CDR3 is encoded by other sequences in the same sample as well. J is TRBJ1-1 and V is TRBV28; 8 nucleotides align to TRBD1. With V trimmed by 6 bases and J by 2 bases, 5 bases remained unmatched. The CDR3 consists of 14 residues. Looked up from germline, CDR1 is MDHEN and CDR2 is SYDVKM. The CDR3 bases are TGTGCCAGCAGAACAGGGGGTCTAAACACTGAAGCTTTCTTT. Translated, it gives CASRTGGLNTEAFF.

This chain links TRBV6-5 with TRBJ2-7, with 10 bases aligning to TRBD2. This CDR3 has 14 amino acids. V was pared by 6 bases and J by 3 bases, with 5 bases of the junction left unmatched. Germline CDR1 reads MNHEY; CDR2 reads SVGAGI. The chain's CDR3 is CASSRLAGSYEQYF. The CDR3 region has the DNA TGTGCCAGCAGCAGACTAGCGGGCAGCTACGAGCAGTACTTC.

As for this clone: Additional DNA sequences in this sample encode the identical CDR3. The rearrangement joins TRBV9 to TRBJ1-5; D may be TRBD1 (5 bases). The CDR3 length is 13 residues. Trimming removed 0 bases at V and 7 bases at J, with 8 bases between. Germline V gives CDR1 SGDLS, CDR2 YYNGEE. The CDR3 DNA reads TGTGCCAGCAGCGTAGATTGGGGGCAGCCCCAGCATTTT. This codes for CASSVDWGQPQHF.